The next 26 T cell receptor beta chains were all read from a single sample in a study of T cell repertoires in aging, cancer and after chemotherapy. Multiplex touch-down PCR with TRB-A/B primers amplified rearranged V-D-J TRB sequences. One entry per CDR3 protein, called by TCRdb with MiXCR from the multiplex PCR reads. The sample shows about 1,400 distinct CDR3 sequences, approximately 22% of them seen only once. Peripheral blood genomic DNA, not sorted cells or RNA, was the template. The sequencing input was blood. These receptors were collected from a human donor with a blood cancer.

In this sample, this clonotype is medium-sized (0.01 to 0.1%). CDR3 bases: TGCGCCAGCAGCCCCGGGACAGGGGGAGGCTACACCTTC. Its translation is CASSPGTGGGYTF. J is TRBJ1-2 and V is TRBV5-1; 11 nucleotides line up with TRBD1. V shed 4 bases and J 8 bases; nucleotides not matched to a gene: 4. Germline V lookup: CDR1 SGHRS, CDR2 YFSETQ. The CDR3 is 13 residues long.

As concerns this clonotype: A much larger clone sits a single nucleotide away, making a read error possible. CDR3 DNA: TGTGCCAGCACCGCACCCTTGGGGGAGACCCAGAACTTC. Protein: CASTAPLGETQNF. The chain uses TRBV7-2 and TRBJ2-5; TRBD1 or TRBD2 may be the D gene (5 bases each). The CDR3 is 13 residues long. Germline V CDR1 and CDR2: SGHTA, FQGNSA.

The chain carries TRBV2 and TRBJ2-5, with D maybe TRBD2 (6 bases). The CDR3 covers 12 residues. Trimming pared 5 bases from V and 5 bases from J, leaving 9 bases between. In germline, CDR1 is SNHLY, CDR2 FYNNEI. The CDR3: CASSPGRETQYF. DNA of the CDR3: TGTGCCAGCAGTCCAGGGAGGGAGACCCAGTACTTC.

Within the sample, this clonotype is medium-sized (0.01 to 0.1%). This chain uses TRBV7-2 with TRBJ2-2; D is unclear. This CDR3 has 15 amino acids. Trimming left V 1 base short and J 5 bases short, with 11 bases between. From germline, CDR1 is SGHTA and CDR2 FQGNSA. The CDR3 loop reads CASSLVSRGTGELFF. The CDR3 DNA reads TGTGCCAGCAGCTTAGTGTCCCGTGGGACCGGGGAGCTGTTTTTT.

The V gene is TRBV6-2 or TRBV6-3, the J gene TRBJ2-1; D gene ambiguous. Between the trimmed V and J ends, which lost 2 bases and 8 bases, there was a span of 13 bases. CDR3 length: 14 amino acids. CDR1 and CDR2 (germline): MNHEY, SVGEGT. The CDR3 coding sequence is TGTGCCAGCAGTTACAAGGCTACGATAGATGAGCAGTTCTTC. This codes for CASSYKATIDEQFF.

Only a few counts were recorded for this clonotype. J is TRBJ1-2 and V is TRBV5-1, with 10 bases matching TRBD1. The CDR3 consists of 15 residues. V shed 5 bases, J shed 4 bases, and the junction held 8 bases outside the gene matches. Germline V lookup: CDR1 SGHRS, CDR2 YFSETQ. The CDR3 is CASRPGTGVGYGYTF. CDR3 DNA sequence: TGCGCCAGCAGACCCGGGACAGGGGTTGGCTATGGCTACACCTTC.

The CDR3 nucleotides are TGTGCCAGCACACTAGCGGGAGGAGCCAATGAGCAGTTCTTC. It codes for CASTLAGGANEQFF. The chain recombines TRBV19 with TRBJ2-1, with TRBD2 matching over 12 bases. Germline CDR1 LNHDA, CDR2 SQIVND (reference sequence). V was clipped by 9 bases and J by 6 bases; unmatched bases: 6. The CDR3 covers 14 residues. The whole variable domain, remainder taken from reference TRBV19 and TRBJ2-1, is DGGITQSPKYLFRKEGQNVTLSCEQNLNHDAMYWYRQDPGQGLRLIYYSQIVNDFQKGDIAEGYSVSREKKESFPLTVTSAQKNPTAFYLCASTLAGGANEQFFGPGTRLTVL.

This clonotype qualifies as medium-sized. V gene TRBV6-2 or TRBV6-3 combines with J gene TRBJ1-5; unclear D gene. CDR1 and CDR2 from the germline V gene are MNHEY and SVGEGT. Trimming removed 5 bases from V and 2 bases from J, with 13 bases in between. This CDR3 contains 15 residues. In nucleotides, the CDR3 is TGTGCCAGCAGTCGCCGAGGGAGGGGCAATCAGCCCCAGCATTTT. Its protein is CASSRRGRGNQPQHF.

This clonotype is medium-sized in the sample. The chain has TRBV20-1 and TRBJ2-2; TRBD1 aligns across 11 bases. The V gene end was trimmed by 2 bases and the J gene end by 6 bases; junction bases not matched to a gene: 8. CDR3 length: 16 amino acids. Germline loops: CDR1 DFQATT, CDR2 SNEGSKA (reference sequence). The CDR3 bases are TGCAGTGCTAGACGAACACTGGGACAGGGGGCCGGGGAGCTGTTTTTT. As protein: CSARRTLGQGAGELFF.

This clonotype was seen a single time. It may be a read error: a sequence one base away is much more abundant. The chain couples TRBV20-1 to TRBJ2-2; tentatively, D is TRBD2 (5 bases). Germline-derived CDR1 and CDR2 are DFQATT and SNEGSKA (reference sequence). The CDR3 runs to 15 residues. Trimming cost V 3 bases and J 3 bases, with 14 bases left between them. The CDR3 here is CSAREPADDTGELFF. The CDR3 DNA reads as TGCAGTGCTAGGGAACCAGCGGATGACACCGGGGAGCTGTTTTTT.

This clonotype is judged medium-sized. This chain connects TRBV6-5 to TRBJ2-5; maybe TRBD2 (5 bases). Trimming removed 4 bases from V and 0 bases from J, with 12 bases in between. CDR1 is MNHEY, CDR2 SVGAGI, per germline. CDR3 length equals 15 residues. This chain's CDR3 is CASSLERSYQETQYF. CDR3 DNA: TGTGCCAGCAGTTTAGAGCGGTCGTACCAAGAGACCCAGTACTTC.

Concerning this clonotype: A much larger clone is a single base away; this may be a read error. In nucleotides, the CDR3 is TGTGCCAGCAAATGGGGGGGGGAGGTCGGCAATCAGCCCCAGCATTTT. This sequence encodes CASKWGGEVGNQPQHF. V usage is TRBV6-1 and J usage is TRBJ1-5, with D possibly matching TRBD1 (5 bases). CDR3 length: 16 amino acids. The germline V gene has CDR1 MNHNS and CDR2 SASEGT. V was pared by 7 bases and J by 2 bases, with 18 bases between.

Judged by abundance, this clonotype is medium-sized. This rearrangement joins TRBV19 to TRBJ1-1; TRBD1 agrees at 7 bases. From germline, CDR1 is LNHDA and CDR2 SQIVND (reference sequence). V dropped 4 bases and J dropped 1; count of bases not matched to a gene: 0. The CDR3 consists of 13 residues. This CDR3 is CASSNRGNTEAFF. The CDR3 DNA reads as TGTGCCAGTAGTAACAGGGGGAACACTGAAGCTTTCTTT.

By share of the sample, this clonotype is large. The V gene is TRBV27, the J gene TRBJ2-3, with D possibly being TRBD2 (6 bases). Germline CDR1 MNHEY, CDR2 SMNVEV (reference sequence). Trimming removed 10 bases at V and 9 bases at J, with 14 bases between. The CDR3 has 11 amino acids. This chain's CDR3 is CATLAGKTQYF. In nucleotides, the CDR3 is TGTGCCACCCTGGCGGGAAAGACGCAGTATTTT.

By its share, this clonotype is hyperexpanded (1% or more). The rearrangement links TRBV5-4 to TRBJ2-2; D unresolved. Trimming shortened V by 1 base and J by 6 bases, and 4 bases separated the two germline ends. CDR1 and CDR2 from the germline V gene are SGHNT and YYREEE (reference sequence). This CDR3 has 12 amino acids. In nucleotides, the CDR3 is TGTGCCAGCAGCTTGTGGCCCGGGGAGCTGTTTTTT. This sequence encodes CASSLWPGELFF.

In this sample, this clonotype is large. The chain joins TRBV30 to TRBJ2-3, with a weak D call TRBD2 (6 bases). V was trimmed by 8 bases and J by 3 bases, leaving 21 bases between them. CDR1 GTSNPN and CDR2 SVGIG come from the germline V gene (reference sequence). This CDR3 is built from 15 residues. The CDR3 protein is CARLKAGSTTDTQYF. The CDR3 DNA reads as TGTGCCAGGCTTAAGGCGGGGTCGACTACAGATACGCAGTATTTT. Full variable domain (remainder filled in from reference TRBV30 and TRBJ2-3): SQTIHQWPATLVQPVGSPLSLECTVEGTSNPNLYWYRQAAGRGLQLLFYSVGIGQISSEVPQNLSASRPQDRQFILSSKKLLLSDSGFYLCARLKAGSTTDTQYFGPGTRLTVL.

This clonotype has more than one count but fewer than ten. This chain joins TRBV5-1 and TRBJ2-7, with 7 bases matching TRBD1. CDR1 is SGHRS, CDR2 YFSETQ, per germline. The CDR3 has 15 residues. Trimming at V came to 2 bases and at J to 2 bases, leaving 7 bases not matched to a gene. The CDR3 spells CASSLQGIGPYEQYF. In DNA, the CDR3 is TGCGCCAGCAGCTTACAGGGGATAGGACCCTACGAGCAGTACTTC. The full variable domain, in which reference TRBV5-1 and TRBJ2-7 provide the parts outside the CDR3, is KAGVTQTPRYLIKTRGQQVTLSCSPISGHRSVSWYQQTPGQGLQFLFEYFSETQRNKGNFPGRFSGRQFSNSRSEMNVSTLELGDSALYLCASSLQGIGPYEQYFGPGTRLTVT.

The DNA of the CDR3 is TGCGCCAGCAGCTTGGCCACCGCCTCTGGAAACACCATATATTTT. Translating it yields CASSLATASGNTIYF. The V call is TRBV5-1, the J call TRBJ1-3; no firm D call. Trimming took 0 bases from V and 0 from J, leaving 7 bases between them. This CDR3 comprises 15 residues. The germline gives CDR1 SGHRS, CDR2 YFSETQ.

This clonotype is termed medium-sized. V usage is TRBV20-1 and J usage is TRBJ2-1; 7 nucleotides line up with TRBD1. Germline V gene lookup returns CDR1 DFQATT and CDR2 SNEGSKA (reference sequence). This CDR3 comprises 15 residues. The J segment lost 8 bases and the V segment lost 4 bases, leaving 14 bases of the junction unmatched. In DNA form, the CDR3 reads TGCAGTGCTAACGATGACAGGGCCGTCGGGTATGAGCAGTTCTTC. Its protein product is CSANDDRAVGYEQFF.

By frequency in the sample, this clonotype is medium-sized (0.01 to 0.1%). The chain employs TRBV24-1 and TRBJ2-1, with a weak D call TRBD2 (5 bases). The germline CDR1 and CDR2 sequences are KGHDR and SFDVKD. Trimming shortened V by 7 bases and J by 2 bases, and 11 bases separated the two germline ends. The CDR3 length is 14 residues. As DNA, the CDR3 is TGTGCCACCAGCAGAGGGCCGGCCTACAATGAGCAGTTCTTC. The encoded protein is CATSRGPAYNEQFF.

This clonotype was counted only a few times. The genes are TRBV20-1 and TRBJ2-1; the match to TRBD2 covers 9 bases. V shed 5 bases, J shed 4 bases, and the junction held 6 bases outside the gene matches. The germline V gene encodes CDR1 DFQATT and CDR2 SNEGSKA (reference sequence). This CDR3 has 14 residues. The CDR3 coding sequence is TGCAGTGCTGGACTAGCGAGTCATTACAATGAGCAGTTCTTC. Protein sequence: CSAGLASHYNEQFF.

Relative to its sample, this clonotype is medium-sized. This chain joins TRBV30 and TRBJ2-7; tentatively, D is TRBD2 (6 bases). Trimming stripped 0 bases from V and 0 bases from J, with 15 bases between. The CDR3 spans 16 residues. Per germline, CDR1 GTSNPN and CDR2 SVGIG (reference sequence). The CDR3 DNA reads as TGTGCCTGGAGTGTATGGGGTATAGCGGCCTCCTACGAGCAGTACTTC. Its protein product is CAWSVWGIAASYEQYF.

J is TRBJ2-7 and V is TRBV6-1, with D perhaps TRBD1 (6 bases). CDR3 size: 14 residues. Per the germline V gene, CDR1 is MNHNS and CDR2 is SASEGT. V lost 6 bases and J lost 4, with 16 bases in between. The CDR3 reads CASSQGRNGYEQYV. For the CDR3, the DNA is TGTGCCAGCAGCCAGGGGCGGAACGGGTACGAGCAGTACGTC.

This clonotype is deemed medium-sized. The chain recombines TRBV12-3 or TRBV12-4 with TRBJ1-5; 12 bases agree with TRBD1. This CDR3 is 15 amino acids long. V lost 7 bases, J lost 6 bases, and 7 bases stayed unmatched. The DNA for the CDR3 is TGTGCCAGCACCCCTGGGGACAGGGGGCTTCAGCCCCAGCATTTT. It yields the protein CASTPGDRGLQPQHF.

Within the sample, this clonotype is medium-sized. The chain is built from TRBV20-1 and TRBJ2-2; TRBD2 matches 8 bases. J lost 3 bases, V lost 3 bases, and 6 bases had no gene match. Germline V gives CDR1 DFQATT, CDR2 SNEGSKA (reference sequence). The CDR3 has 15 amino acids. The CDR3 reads CSARELADDTGELFF. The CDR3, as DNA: TGCAGTGCTAGGGAACTAGCGGATGACACCGGGGAGCTGTTTTTT.

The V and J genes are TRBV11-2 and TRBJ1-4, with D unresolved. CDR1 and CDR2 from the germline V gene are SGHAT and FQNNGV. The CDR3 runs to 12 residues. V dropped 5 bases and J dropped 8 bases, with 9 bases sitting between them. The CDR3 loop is CASSPPYEKLFF. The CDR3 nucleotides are TGTGCCAGCAGCCCCCCTTACGAAAAACTGTTTTTT.